The T cell receptor (beta chain) described here comes from a study of vaccination and CD4 T cells after COVID-19. Background on the study: Cellular stimulation was performed using overlapping spike peptides derived from SARS-CoV-2, HCoV-NL63, HCoV-OC43 and HCoV-229E. Overall study findings and caveats: The study examined relatively few convalescent patients and included no early post-infection timepoints.

Trimming took 6 bases from V and 2 from J, leaving 13 bases between them. The germline V gene has CDR1 LNHDA and CDR2 SQIVND (reference sequence). There are 14 residues in the CDR3. Sample treatment: roughly 11-day PBMC culture with coronavirus spike peptide pools or control peptides (ViraFEST assay). CD4+ T cells that had been cultured provided DNA sequenced with the Oncomine TCR Beta short-read assay. One entry per CDR3 protein results from TCRdb running MiXCR on the PCR reads. The sample lists about 16,000 distinct CDR3 sequences, about 56% occurring once. This clonotype was seen a handful of times. Its antigen is not known.

The sample was CD4+ T cells from blood, cultured in vitro. V usage is TRBV19 and J usage is TRBJ1-2; possible D gene TRBD1, 6 bases. The sequence was collected from a human donor who had recovered from COVID-19. The CDR3 reads CASSHRVRNYGYTF. In DNA, the CDR3 is TGTGCCAGTAGCCACAGGGTCCGGAACTATGGCTACACCTTC.